The source of this TCR beta chain is a study of cytomegalovirus exposure and HLA in healthy donors. The CDR3 spans 14 residues. In germline, CDR1 is SQVTM, CDR2 ANQGSEA. V was cut by 7 bases and J by 3 bases, with 18 bases left in between. It was with 60 Vbeta and 13 Jbeta primers that the PCR ran. Data came from immunoSEQ multiplex PCR; TCRdb stores just in-frame clones and leaves some out. Counted here are some 110,000 clones, approximately 12% occurring once; the ten biggest clones make up approximately 16%. The TCR sequence derives from a man in his forties or fifties in good health and CMV-seropositive. The sequenced sample was PBMCs. V and J are TRBV29-1 and TRBJ1-2; weak D call: TRBD1 (5 bases). The CDR3 spells CSAGGPGRYYGYTF. Here the CDR3 DNA reads TGCAGCGCGGGGGGACCGGGAAGATACTATGGCTACACCTTC. Full variable domain (remainder filled in from reference TRBV29-1 and TRBJ1-2): SAVISQKPSRDICQRGTSLTIQCQVDSQVTMMFWYRQQPGQSLTLIATANQGSEATYESGFVIDKFPISRPNLTFSTLTVSNMSPEDSSIYLCSAGGPGRYYGYTFGSGTRLTVV.